What follows are 16 T cell receptor beta chains derived from one specimen sequenced in a study of CD8 T cells in Susac syndrome. The RNA input was roughly 0.45 to 1 ug, and it was reverse transcribed with random hexamers. TCRdb passed the immunoSEQ multiplex PCR reads through MiXCR, listing each CDR3 protein once. The table records roughly 400,000 distinct CDR3 sequences, approximately 85% of them present only once. The sequenced material came from CD8+ T cells from PBMCs. The receptor source for this set is a human donor with multiple sclerosis.

The chain is built from TRBV4-1 and TRBJ2-7, with TRBD2 as a possible D gene (6 bases). V was pared by 0 bases and J by 3 bases, with 18 bases between. The CDR3 runs to 17 residues. Germline CDR1 is MGHRA and CDR2 is YSYEKL. This chain's CDR3 is CASSQEGSGGANYEQYF. The CDR3 DNA reads as TGCGCCAGCAGCCAAGAGGGATCTGGCGGGGCGAACTACGAGCAGTACTTC.

The chain carries TRBV6-5 and TRBJ2-3; 7 positions agree with TRBD1. Germline values: CDR1 MNHEY, CDR2 SVGAGI. This CDR3 is 16 amino acids long. J lost 2 bases, V lost 5 bases, and 10 bases had no gene match. The CDR3 DNA sequence: TGTGCCAGCAGTACCTCGACAGGGCCAGACACAGATACGCAGTATTTT. Translated: CASSTSTGPDTDTQYF.

V usage is TRBV30 and J usage is TRBJ2-7; no definite D call. CDR1 and CDR2 (germline): GTSNPN, SVGIG (reference sequence). With 0 bases removed from V and 3 bases from J, the gap between germline ends came to 9 bases. The CDR3 is 13 amino acids. The CDR3, as DNA: TGTGCCTGGAGTGTATCCCACGACTACGAGCAGTACTTC. Translating it yields CAWSVSHDYEQYF. The full variable domain, in which reference TRBV30 and TRBJ2-7 provide the parts outside the CDR3, is SQTIHQWPATLVQPVGSPLSLECTVEGTSNPNLYWYRQAAGRGLQLLFYSVGIGQISSEVPQNLSASRPQDRQFILSSKKLLLSDSGFYLCAWSVSHDYEQYFGPGTRLTVT.

The rearrangement joins TRBV12-3 or TRBV12-4 to TRBJ2-3; no clear D gene. CDR3 length: 13 residues. The germline V and J ends were trimmed by 6 bases and 0 bases, with 7 bases remaining between them. The chain's CDR3 is CASSAPSTDTQYF. DNA of the CDR3: TGTGCCAGCAGCGCTCCTAGCACAGATACGCAGTATTTT.

The chain has TRBV6-1 and TRBJ2-1; D perhaps matches TRBD1 (6 bases). CDR1 is MNHNS and CDR2 is SASEGT in the germline V gene. The CDR3 length is 15 residues. V shed 4 bases and J shed 2 bases, with 12 bases lying between them. The CDR3 DNA sequence: TGTGCCAGCAGTGCTTGGACAGAGACCTACAATGAGCAGTTCTTC. Translating gives CASSAWTETYNEQFF.

The chain combines TRBV5-8 with TRBJ1-4; 9 positions agree with TRBD1. With V trimmed by 4 bases and J by 0 bases, 16 bases remained unmatched. The CDR3 runs 20 residues. Per the germline V gene, CDR1 is SGHTS and CDR2 is YDEGEE. The CDR3 region has the DNA TGTGCCAGCAGCCAGTTGGACAGGGGAGACTTGTTGGCAACTAATGAAAAACTGTTTTTT. Its protein product is CASSQLDRGDLLATNEKLFF.

This sequence joins TRBV6-1 and TRBJ2-7, with D possibly TRBD1 on 6 matching bases. The CDR3 spans 12 residues. Trimming removed 6 bases at V and 6 bases at J, with 12 bases between. CDR1 is MNHNS and CDR2 is SASEGT in the germline V gene. The chain's CDR3 is CASRDRPGEQYF. DNA of the CDR3: TGTGCCAGCAGAGACAGGCCGGGCGAGCAGTACTTC.

This clonotype showed up just a few times. CDR3 nucleotides: TGCAGCGTTGTATCCGGGTTCACCGGGGAGCTGTTTTTT. Protein product: CSVVSGFTGELFF. J is TRBJ2-2 and V is TRBV29-1; D is unresolved. The germline V gene encodes CDR1 SQVTM and CDR2 ANQGSEA. CDR3 size: 13 residues. The V gene lost 4 bases and the J gene lost 4 bases, with 10 bases spanning the gap.

The V and J genes are TRBV3-1 and TRBJ2-1; D might be TRBD2 (5 bases). This CDR3 has 13 amino acids. The germline CDR1 and CDR2 sequences are LGHDT and YNNKEL (reference sequence). Trimming stripped 4 bases from V and 10 bases from J, with 14 bases between. CDR3 residues: CASSPPSGVEQFF. CDR3 in DNA: TGTGCCAGCAGCCCGCCCTCCGGGGTGGAGCAGTTCTTC.

This chain connects TRBV28 to TRBJ2-6; a weak D match, TRBD2 (6 bases). Looked up from germline, CDR1 is MDHEN and CDR2 is SYDVKM. The CDR3 totals 17 residues. The germline V and J ends were trimmed by 3 bases and 0 bases, with 12 bases remaining between them. The CDR3 DNA reads TGTGCCAGCAGTTTCGTTTTGGGAGGCTCTGGGGCCAACGTCCTGACTTTC. It encodes CASSFVLGGSGANVLTF.

The chain employs TRBV5-1 and TRBJ2-1; tentatively, D is TRBD1 (6 bases). Per germline, CDR1 SGHRS and CDR2 YFSETQ. The CDR3 extends over 13 amino acids. The germline V and J ends were trimmed by 3 bases and 7 bases, with 11 bases remaining between them. This chain's CDR3 is CASSYRVGNEQFF. DNA of the CDR3: TGCGCCAGCAGCTACAGGGTGGGGAATGAGCAGTTCTTC.

Only one count was recorded for this clonotype. The J gene is TRBJ1-1, the V gene TRBV4-2; tentatively, D is TRBD1 (5 bases). The V end lost 3 bases, the J end lost 4 bases, and 12 bases lay between the germline ends. The CDR3 runs 14 residues. The germline V gene has CDR1 LGHNA and CDR2 YNFKEQ. The CDR3 nucleotides are TGTGCCAGCAGCCATACTGGGGGGAGCACTGAAGCTTTCTTT. Protein product: CASSHTGGSTEAFF.

The chain links TRBV7-9 to TRBJ1-1; possible D gene TRBD1, 6 bases. The length of the CDR3 is 12 residues. Germline V CDR1 and CDR2: SEHNR, FQNEAQ (reference sequence). V lost 4 bases, J lost 7 bases, and 10 bases lay in between. The CDR3 DNA follows: TGTGCCAGCAGCTCGGAGGGGGTTGAAGCTTTCTTT. This sequence encodes CASSSEGVEAFF.

The V and J genes are TRBV7-9 and TRBJ1-2; no clear D. The CDR3 runs 12 residues. Looked up from germline, CDR1 is SEHNR and CDR2 is FQNEAQ (reference sequence). The V and J ends lost 5 bases and 8 bases respectively, with 12 bases between them. CDR3 bases: TGTGCCAGCAGCCCCACCCCGAAAGGCTACACCTTC. Protein product: CASSPTPKGYTF.

The gene calls are TRBV6-1 and TRBJ2-5; 7 nucleotides line up with TRBD1. This CDR3 has 14 residues. Germline V gene sequence: CDR1 MNHNS, CDR2 SASEGT. J was trimmed by 4 bases and V by 4 bases; bases with no gene match: 6. The chain's CDR3 is CASSAYRGGETQYF. The CDR3 DNA reads TGTGCCAGCAGTGCCTACAGGGGTGGAGAGACCCAGTACTTC.

The chain employs TRBV30 and TRBJ1-1; unclear D gene. CDR3 size: 14 residues. Germline CDR1 and CDR2: GTSNPN and SVGIG (reference sequence). V lost 0 bases and J lost 5, with 13 bases in between. This CDR3 is CAWSVTALGTEAFF. The CDR3 region has the DNA TGTGCCTGGAGTGTAACCGCCCTGGGGACTGAAGCTTTCTTT. Full variable domain (remainder filled in from reference TRBV30 and TRBJ1-1): SQTIHQWPATLVQPVGSPLSLECTVEGTSNPNLYWYRQAAGRGLQLLFYSVGIGQISSEVPQNLSASRPQDRQFILSSKKLLLSDSGFYLCAWSVTALGTEAFFGQGTRLTVV.